This T cell receptor (beta chain) was identified in a study of T cells in tuberculosis. As for the study in general: Sequenced TCRs come from CD1B-GMM tetramer-binding T cells.

After thawing and overnight rest, PBMC were stained with GMM-loaded CD1B tetramer, viability dye and anti-CD3 for sorting. The lipid loaded on the CD1B tetramers was C32 glucose monomycolate from Rhodococcus equi. Generated by immunoSEQ multiplex PCR, the TCRdb table keeps only in-frame clones and is missing some. Among some 60,000 clones listed, 81% were seen once. Germline V gene data show CDR1 as WSHSY and CDR2 as SAAADI. V gave up 3 bases and J gave up 4 bases; unmatched junction bases: 4. The CDR3 contains 15 residues. The rearrangement joins TRBV10-2 to TRBJ1-5, with 9 bases fitting TRBD1. Sequenced input: CD1b-GMM tetramer-negative cells sorted from PBMCs. The TCR originated in an adult woman with latent tuberculosis. DNA of the CDR3: TGCGCCAGCAGTGATAAAGACAGGGGGAATCAGCCCCAGCATTTT. It yields the protein CASSDKDRGNQPQHF.